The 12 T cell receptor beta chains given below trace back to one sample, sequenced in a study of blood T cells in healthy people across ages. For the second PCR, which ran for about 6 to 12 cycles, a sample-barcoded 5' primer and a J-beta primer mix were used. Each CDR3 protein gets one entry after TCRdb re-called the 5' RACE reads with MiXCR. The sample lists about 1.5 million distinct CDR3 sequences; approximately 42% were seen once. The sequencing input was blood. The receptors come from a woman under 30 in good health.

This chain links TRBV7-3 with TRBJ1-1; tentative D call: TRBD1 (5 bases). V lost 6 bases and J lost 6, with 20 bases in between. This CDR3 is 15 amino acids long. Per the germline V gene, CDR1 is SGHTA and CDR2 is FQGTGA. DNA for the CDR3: TGTGCCAGCAGACACGACAAGGACGGGACCGCTGAAGCTTTCTTT. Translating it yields CASRHDKDGTAEAFF.

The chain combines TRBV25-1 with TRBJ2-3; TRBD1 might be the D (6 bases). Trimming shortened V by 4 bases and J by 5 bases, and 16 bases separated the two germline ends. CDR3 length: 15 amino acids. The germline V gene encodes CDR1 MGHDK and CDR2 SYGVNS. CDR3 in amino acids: CASSVYRVPGDTQYF. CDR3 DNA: TGTGCCAGCAGTGTCTACAGGGTCCCCGGAGATACGCAGTATTTT.

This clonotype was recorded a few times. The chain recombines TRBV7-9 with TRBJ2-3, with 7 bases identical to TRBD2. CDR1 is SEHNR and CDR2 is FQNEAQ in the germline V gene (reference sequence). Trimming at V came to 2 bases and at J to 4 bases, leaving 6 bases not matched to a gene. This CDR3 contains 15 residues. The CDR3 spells CASSLPAGDSDTQYF. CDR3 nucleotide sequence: TGTGCCAGCAGCTTACCGGCGGGAGATTCAGATACGCAGTATTTT.

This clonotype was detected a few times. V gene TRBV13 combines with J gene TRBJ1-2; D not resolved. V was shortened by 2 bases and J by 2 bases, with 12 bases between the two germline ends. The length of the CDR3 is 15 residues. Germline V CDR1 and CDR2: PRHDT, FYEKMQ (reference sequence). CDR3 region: CASSLSVGLNYGYTF. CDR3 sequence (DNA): TGTGCCAGCAGCTTAAGTGTGGGGTTGAACTATGGCTACACCTTC.

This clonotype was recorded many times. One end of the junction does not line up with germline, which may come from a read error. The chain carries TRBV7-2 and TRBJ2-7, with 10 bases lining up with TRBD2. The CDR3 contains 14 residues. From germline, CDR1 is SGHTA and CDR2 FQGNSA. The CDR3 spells CASSLGLAGVEQYF. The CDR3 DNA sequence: TGTGCCAGCAGTTTAGGCCTAGCGGGAGTTGAGCAGTACTTC.

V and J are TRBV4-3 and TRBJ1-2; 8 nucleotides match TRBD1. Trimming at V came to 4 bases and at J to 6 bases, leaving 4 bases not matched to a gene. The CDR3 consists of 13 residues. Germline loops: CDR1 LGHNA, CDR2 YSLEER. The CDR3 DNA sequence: TGCGCCAGCAGCCGGGGACAGGAAGATGGCTACACCTTC. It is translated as CASSRGQEDGYTF.

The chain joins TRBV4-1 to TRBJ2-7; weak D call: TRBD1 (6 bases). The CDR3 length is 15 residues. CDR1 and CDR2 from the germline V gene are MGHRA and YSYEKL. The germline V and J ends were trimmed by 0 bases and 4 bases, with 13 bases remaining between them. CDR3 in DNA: TGCGCCAGCAGCCAAGATGTCAGGGGAGCGTACGAGCAGTACTTC. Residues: CASSQDVRGAYEQYF.

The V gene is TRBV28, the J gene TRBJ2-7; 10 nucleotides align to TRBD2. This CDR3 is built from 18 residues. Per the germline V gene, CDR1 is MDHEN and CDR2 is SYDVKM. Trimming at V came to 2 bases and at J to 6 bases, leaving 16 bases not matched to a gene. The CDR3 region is CASSLPPSGRASKAEQYF. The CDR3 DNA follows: TGTGCCAGCAGTTTACCTCCCAGCGGGAGGGCCTCAAAGGCCGAGCAGTACTTC.

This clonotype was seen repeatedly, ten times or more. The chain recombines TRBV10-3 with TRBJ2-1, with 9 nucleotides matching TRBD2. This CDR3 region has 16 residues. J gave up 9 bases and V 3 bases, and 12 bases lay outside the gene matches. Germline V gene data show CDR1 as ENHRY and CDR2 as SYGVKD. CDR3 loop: CAISESPGLAVSEQFF. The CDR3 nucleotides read TGTGCCATCAGTGAAAGCCCGGGACTAGCCGTCTCTGAGCAGTTCTTC.

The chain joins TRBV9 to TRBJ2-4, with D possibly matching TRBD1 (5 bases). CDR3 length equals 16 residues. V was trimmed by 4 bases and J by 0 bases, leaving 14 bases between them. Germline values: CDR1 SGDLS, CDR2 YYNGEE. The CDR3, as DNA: TGTGCCAGCAGCCCCAGACAGATGCTAGCCAAAAACATTCAGTACTTC. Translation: CASSPRQMLAKNIQYF.

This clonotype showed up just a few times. DNA of the CDR3: TGCGCCAGCAGCCAAGCCGGGAGATATAATGAAAAACTGTTTTTT. Amino acid sequence: CASSQAGRYNEKLFF. The chain couples TRBV4-3 to TRBJ1-4; unclear D gene. Germline V lookup: CDR1 LGHNA, CDR2 YSLEER. This CDR3 has 15 amino acids. V lost 1 base and J lost 4, with 10 bases in between.

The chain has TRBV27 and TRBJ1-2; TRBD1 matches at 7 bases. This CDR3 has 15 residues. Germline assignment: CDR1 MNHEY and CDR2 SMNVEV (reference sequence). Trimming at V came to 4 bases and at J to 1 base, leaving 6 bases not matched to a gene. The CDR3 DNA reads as TGTGCCAGCAGTTCAAACCGGGACAGTAACTATGGCTACACCTTC. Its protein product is CASSSNRDSNYGYTF.